What follows are 20 T cell receptor beta chains derived from one specimen sequenced in a study of blood T cell repertoires in COVID-19. Here immunoSEQ multiplex PCR was the method, and the copy in TCRdb shows in-frame clones only, minus some. The sample yields 250,000 to 300,000 clones, around 88% seen once. The sequenced sample consisted of PBMCs or T cells enriched from blood (not recorded which). These receptors were taken from a man aged 40-49 years who had recovered from COVID-19.

The V call is TRBV2, the J call TRBJ2-7; 8 bases line up with TRBD2. Per germline, CDR1 SNHLY and CDR2 FYNNEI. This CDR3 is 15 amino acids long. The V and J ends lost 9 bases and 7 bases, in that order; junction bases with no gene match: 17. The CDR3 region is CASRPLTSVRAEQYF. The CDR3 region has the DNA TGTGCCAGTCGACCCCTGACTAGCGTGAGGGCGGAGCAGTACTTC.

The rearrangement links TRBV5-1 to TRBJ2-1; 9 bases are a match to TRBD2. The CDR3 extends over 21 amino acids. The V gene's germline CDR1 is SGHRS and CDR2 YFSETQ. V was pared by 4 bases and J by 4 bases, with 24 bases of the junction left unmatched. CDR3 amino acids: CASSPRGAGGKPEGNYNEQFF. In DNA, the CDR3 is TGCGCCAGCAGCCCCCGTGGCGCGGGGGGGAAACCCGAGGGAAATTACAATGAGCAGTTCTTC.

This clone was detected a few times. The V gene is TRBV7-8, the J gene TRBJ2-7; TRBD1 might be the D (6 bases). Germline V gene data show CDR1 as SGHVS and CDR2 as FQNEAQ. Trimming shortened V by 5 bases and J by 5 bases, and 10 bases separated the two germline ends. CDR3 length: 12 residues. CDR3 DNA sequence: TGTGCCAGCAGCCTCAGGGGAAACGAGCAGTACTTC. The encoded protein is CASSLRGNEQYF.

The chain combines TRBV27 with TRBJ2-7; no reliable D call. Trimming left V 4 bases short and J 2 bases short, with 9 bases between. Germline assignment: CDR1 MNHEY and CDR2 SMNVEV (reference sequence). This CDR3 spans 13 amino acids. The DNA for the CDR3 is TGTGCCAGCAGTTCCCACGAGGCCTACGAGCAGTACTTC. Protein product: CASSSHEAYEQYF.

The V and J genes are TRBV19 and TRBJ1-3; a possible D gene is TRBD1 (6 bases). Trimming removed 3 bases at V and 1 base at J, with 13 bases between. Germline V gene lookup returns CDR1 LNHDA and CDR2 SQIVND (reference sequence). CDR3 length: 16 residues. As DNA, the CDR3 is TGTGCCAGTAGTATGCGCGGGGGGCGGTCTGGAAACACCATATATTTT. Protein: CASSMRGGRSGNTIYF.

This sequence joins TRBV12-2 and TRBJ1-2. TRBV12-2 is designated a pseudogene. This CDR3 spans 14 amino acids. Written as DNA, the CDR3 is TGTGCACCACGGGGAGGGGGACCAGACTATGGCTACACCTTC. It specifies CAPRGGGPDYGYTF.

The gene calls are TRBV5-4 and TRBJ1-5; D not resolved. V shed 0 bases and J shed 1 base, with 8 bases lying between them. Germline values: CDR1 SGHNT, CDR2 YYREEE (reference sequence). The CDR3 loop spans 15 amino acids. Written as DNA, the CDR3 is TGTGCCAGCAGCTTGGGATCAGGAAGCAATCAGCCCCAGCATTTT. Its translation is CASSLGSGSNQPQHF.

The chain employs TRBV7-8 and TRBJ1-1; D unresolved. This CDR3 is built from 14 residues. Trimming cost V 3 bases and J 4 bases, with 12 bases left between them. Germline values: CDR1 SGHVS, CDR2 FQNEAQ. For the CDR3, the DNA is TGTGCCAGCAGCTTGGTGGGGAGTTTCACTGAAGCTTTCTTT. Encoded protein: CASSLVGSFTEAFF.

V gene TRBV7-6 combines with J gene TRBJ1-6; a possible D gene is TRBD1 (5 bases). The CDR3 totals 15 residues. From germline, CDR1 is SGHVS and CDR2 FNYEAQ. Deletions cut 0 bases from V and 10 bases from J, with 13 bases between. CDR3 sequence reads: CASSLAGLGESPLHF. CDR3 coding DNA: TGTGCCAGCAGCTTAGCAGGGTTAGGGGAATCACCCCTCCACTTT.

Concerning this clone: The sample carries other DNA sequences with the same CDR3. This sequence joins TRBV18 and TRBJ1-5; TRBD1 aligns across 9 bases. Germline V gene lookup returns CDR1 KGHSH and CDR2 LQKENI. The CDR3 spans 14 residues. J gave up 4 bases and V 6 bases, and 4 bases lay outside the gene matches. This CDR3 reads CASSPGQGNQPQHF. The CDR3 DNA reads as TGTGCCAGCTCCCCGGGACAGGGAAATCAGCCCCAGCATTTT.

This clone was counted once. CDR3 protein: CASSSEGAKDNSPLHF. The CDR3 DNA reads as TGTGCCAGCAGCTCGGAGGGGGCAAAGGATAATTCACCCCTCCACTTT. V gene TRBV7-2 combines with J gene TRBJ1-6, with 7 bases identical to TRBD1. The germline gives CDR1 SGHTA, CDR2 FQGNSA. CDR3 size: 16 residues. The V and J ends lost 4 bases and 5 bases, in that order; junction bases with no gene match: 8.

The chain employs TRBV24-1 and TRBJ1-6, with TRBD1 matching 7 bases. Germline loops: CDR1 KGHDR, CDR2 SFDVKD. After removal of 3 bases from V and 9 bases from J, the junction contained 7 bases not matched to a gene. This CDR3 region has 15 residues. CDR3 nucleotide sequence: TGTGCCACCAGTGATAATGGACAGGATCCTTCACCCCTCCACTTT. It is translated as CATSDNGQDPSPLHF.

This chain's CDR3 is CASSSFTANYGYTF. CDR3 coding DNA: TGTGCCAGCAGTTCCTTCACAGCTAACTATGGCTACACCTTC. The J gene is TRBJ1-2, the V gene TRBV27; D unresolved. The CDR3 is 14 residues long. CDR1 and CDR2 (germline): MNHEY, SMNVEV (reference sequence). Trimming stripped 4 bases from V and 0 bases from J, with 9 bases between.

The V gene is TRBV5-4, the J gene TRBJ2-5; TRBD1 matches 7 bases. The germline gives CDR1 SGHNT, CDR2 YYREEE (reference sequence). V dropped 2 bases and J dropped 5; count of bases not matched to a gene: 15. The CDR3 loop spans 17 amino acids. The DNA for the CDR3 is TGTGCCAGCAGCTTCCCCCGGACAGGAGCTGATACGGAGACCCAGTACTTC. Its translation is CASSFPRTGADTETQYF.

J is TRBJ1-3 and V is TRBV7-3; D not resolved. Trimming left V 3 bases short and J 0 bases short, with 9 bases between. The CDR3 contains 15 residues. CDR1 and CDR2 (germline): SGHTA, FQGTGA. The CDR3 sequence is CASSFEGGSGNTIYF. The CDR3 region has the DNA TGTGCCAGCAGCTTTGAGGGCGGCTCTGGAAACACCATATATTTT.

As regards this clone: The same CDR3 also results from other DNA sequences found in this sample. This sequence joins TRBV5-1 and TRBJ2-3; 7 nucleotides line up with TRBD1. Germline V gives CDR1 SGHRS, CDR2 YFSETQ. The CDR3 loop spans 14 amino acids. J lost 0 bases, V lost 4 bases, and 2 bases had no gene match. CDR3 region: CASSPGQSTDTQYF. DNA for the CDR3: TGCGCCAGCAGCCCGGGACAGAGCACAGATACGCAGTATTTT.

This clone was picked up one time. The chain uses TRBV4-1 and TRBJ2-3; D might be TRBD2 (7 bases). CDR3 length equals 15 residues. The germline V gene encodes CDR1 MGHRA and CDR2 YSYEKL. The V gene lost 4 bases and the J gene lost 3 bases, with 14 bases spanning the gap. The chain's CDR3 is CASSLQGGFTDTQYF. The CDR3 bases are TGCGCCAGCAGCCTACAGGGAGGGTTTACAGATACGCAGTATTTT.

V is TRBV19 and J is TRBJ1-2; 8 bases map to TRBD1. The CDR3 spans 17 residues. CDR1 is LNHDA and CDR2 is SQIVND in the germline V gene (reference sequence). V lost 6 bases and J lost 7; bases outside the gene matches: 19. CDR3 in DNA: TGTGCCAGTAGCCTCCGGACAGGGACCTTGTCCCGGTCTGGCTACACCTTC. Its translation is CASSLRTGTLSRSGYTF.

DNA for the CDR3: TGCGCCAGCAGCTCCACGTCGGTAATGAACACTGAAGCTTTCTTT. Translating it yields CASSSTSVMNTEAFF. The J gene is TRBJ1-1, the V gene TRBV4-1; D uncertain. V lost 5 bases and J lost 0, with 13 bases in between. Germline V gene lookup returns CDR1 MGHRA and CDR2 YSYEKL. The CDR3 consists of 15 residues.

The genes are TRBV6-5 and TRBJ1-5; D is possibly TRBD1 (5 bases). The CDR3 runs 13 residues. Trimming pared 7 bases from V and 3 bases from J, leaving 10 bases between. The V gene's germline CDR1 is MNHEY and CDR2 SVGAGI. CDR3 sequence: CASKGQDNQPQHF. The CDR3 bases are TGTGCCAGCAAGGGGCAGGACAATCAGCCCCAGCATTTT.